What follows are 18 T cell receptor beta chains derived from one specimen sequenced in a study of T cell changes during pregnancy in multiple sclerosis. Assay used: immunoSEQ multiplex PCR; TCRdb lists only in-frame clones, some missing. This table holds tens of thousands of clones, approximately 89% found once. Sequencing used CD8+ T cells from peripheral blood mononuclear cells, obtained in the first trimester of pregnancy. These receptors all come from a female donor with multiple sclerosis, enrolled in a pregnancy study.

The chain recombines TRBV19 with TRBJ1-2, with 9 bases identical to TRBD1. Looked up from germline, CDR1 is LNHDA and CDR2 is SQIVND (reference sequence). The CDR3 spans 14 residues. Trimming cost V 3 bases and J 3 bases; bases outside gene matches: 2. The CDR3 DNA is TGTGCCAGTAGTATCGACAGGGGGGACTATGGCTACACCTTC. It yields the protein CASSIDRGDYGYTF. The full variable domain, rest sourced from reference TRBV19 and TRBJ1-2, is DGGITQSPKYLFRKEGQNVTLSCEQNLNHDAMYWYRQDPGQGLRLIYYSQIVNDFQKGDIAEGYSVSREKKESFPLTVTSAQKNPTAFYLCASSIDRGDYGYTFGSGTRLTVV.

This clone was seen more than once but under ten times. The chain has TRBV19 and TRBJ1-2, with 7 positions matching TRBD1. This CDR3 has 13 residues. Germline values: CDR1 LNHDA, CDR2 SQIVND (reference sequence). V dropped 6 bases and J dropped 3; count of bases not matched to a gene: 4. For the CDR3, the DNA is TGTGCCAGTAGCCTACAGGGGTACTATGGCTACACCTTC. It codes for CASSLQGYYGYTF.

The V gene is TRBV2, the J gene TRBJ1-3; tentatively, D is TRBD1 (6 bases). Germline V gene data show CDR1 as SNHLY and CDR2 as FYNNEI. V was trimmed by 6 bases and J by 0 bases, leaving 15 bases between them. The CDR3 is 16 residues long. CDR3 DNA sequence: TGTGCCAGCAGGGCCCTTGGGACAATCTCTGGAAACACCATATATTTT. This sequence encodes CASRALGTISGNTIYF.

The gene calls are TRBV4-1 and TRBJ2-5; 7 bases fit TRBD1. The J call may be faulty, since TRBJ2-7 better matches the DNA end. The CDR3 is 14 residues long. Germline V gene data show CDR1 as MGHRA and CDR2 as YSYEKL. The CDR3 loop reads CASSQTGSSYEQYF. The CDR3 region has the DNA TGCGCCAGCAGCCAGACAGGGAGCTCCTACGAGCAGTACTTC.

The J gene is TRBJ2-7, the V gene TRBV27; D is undetermined. The V and J ends lost 0 bases and 3 bases respectively, with 12 bases between them. This CDR3 has 15 residues. CDR1 is MNHEY and CDR2 is SMNVEV in the germline V gene (reference sequence). CDR3 sequence (DNA): TGTGCCAGCAGTTTATCGGCAGACTGGTACTACGAGCAGTACTTC. As protein: CASSLSADWYYEQYF.

The chain links TRBV7-6 to TRBJ2-1; 7 nucleotides line up with TRBD2. Germline CDR1 is SGHVS and CDR2 is FNYEAQ. Trimming removed 3 bases from V and 5 bases from J; junction bases left unmatched: 13. The CDR3 runs to 17 residues. The CDR3: CASSFSSPRLADNEQFF. For the CDR3, the DNA is TGTGCCAGCAGCTTTAGTTCCCCCCGGCTAGCGGACAATGAGCAGTTCTTC.

The chain is built from TRBV27 and TRBJ1-1; 11 nucleotides line up with TRBD1. V lost 4 bases to trimming and J lost 4 bases; unmatched junction nucleotides: 2. The CDR3 has 14 residues. Germline CDR1 MNHEY, CDR2 SMNVEV (reference sequence). The CDR3: CASSWDRGGTEAFF. The DNA for the CDR3 is TGTGCCAGCAGTTGGGACAGGGGGGGCACTGAAGCTTTCTTT.

The chain links TRBV19 to TRBJ2-7, with unresolved D. The V end was cut by 6 bases, the J end by 3 bases, with 15 bases between. There are 14 residues in the CDR3. Germline CDR1 LNHDA, CDR2 SQIVND (reference sequence). For the CDR3, the DNA is TGTGCCAGTAGCCCCCCTAATTCCGTCTACGAGCAGTACTTC. It is translated as CASSPPNSVYEQYF. The whole variable domain, filled in from reference TRBV19 and TRBJ2-7, reads DGGITQSPKYLFRKEGQNVTLSCEQNLNHDAMYWYRQDPGQGLRLIYYSQIVNDFQKGDIAEGYSVSREKKESFPLTVTSAQKNPTAFYLCASSPPNSVYEQYFGPGTRLTVT.

The genes are TRBV11-2 and TRBJ2-4; 8 bases agree with TRBD1. V gave up 4 bases and J gave up 4 bases; unmatched junction bases: 3. Germline V gene sequence: CDR1 SGHAT, CDR2 FQNNGV. The CDR3 spans 14 residues. This CDR3 reads CASSSQGAKNIQYF. The CDR3 DNA follows: TGTGCCAGCAGCTCGCAGGGGGCGAAAAACATTCAGTACTTC.

The chain links TRBV4-2 to TRBJ2-1; weak D call: TRBD2 (7 bases). Germline V gene sequence: CDR1 LGHNA, CDR2 YNFKEQ. V lost 1 base to trimming and J lost 2 bases, with 9 bases between them. CDR3 size: 15 residues. The CDR3 loop is CASSQGGGAYNEQFF. CDR3 nucleotide sequence: TGTGCCAGCAGCCAAGGAGGGGGGGCCTACAATGAGCAGTTCTTC.

Many counts were recorded for this clone. CDR3: CASSQEGQLSYEQYF. The CDR3 coding sequence is TGCGCCAGCAGCCAGGAGGGACAGCTCTCCTACGAGCAGTACTTC. The genes are TRBV4-1 and TRBJ2-7, with a weak D call TRBD1 (7 bases). Per the germline V gene, CDR1 is MGHRA and CDR2 is YSYEKL. V was trimmed by 3 bases and J by 0 bases, leaving 12 bases between them. The CDR3 has 15 residues.

This chain connects TRBV2 to TRBJ1-1; unclear D gene. With 1 base removed from V and 4 bases from J, the gap between germline ends came to 13 bases. This CDR3 comprises 15 residues. Germline loops: CDR1 SNHLY, CDR2 FYNNEI. CDR3 region: CASSEGRIRSTEAFF. The CDR3 nucleotides read TGTGCCAGCAGTGAAGGACGGATAAGGAGCACTGAAGCTTTCTTT.

The V call is TRBV4-3, the J call TRBJ1-1, with a possible D match to TRBD1 (5 bases). Germline loops: CDR1 LGHNA, CDR2 YSLEER. This CDR3 spans 15 amino acids. V was clipped by 0 bases and J by 5 bases, with 13 bases between them. CDR3 loop: CASSQEGGAGTEAFF. For the CDR3, the DNA is TGCGCCAGCAGCCAAGAGGGAGGGGCAGGGACTGAAGCTTTCTTT.

The rearrangement uses TRBV11-1 and TRBJ2-2; 8 nucleotides align to TRBD2. CDR3 length: 16 residues. The junction had 3 bases not matched to a gene; V was cut back by 3 bases and J by 0 bases. Germline CDR1 reads SGHAT; CDR2 reads FQDESV (reference sequence). CDR3 DNA: TGTGCCAGCAGCTTTCCGGGACTAGCGAACACCGGGGAGCTGTTTTTT. This codes for CASSFPGLANTGELFF.

The chain is built from TRBV1 and TRBJ2-7; the table names TRBD2, a call not compared with the DNA. TRBV1 has pseudogene status. The CDR3 spans 20 residues. The CDR3 loop reads CTSSQDSSSGRPKSSYEQYF. The CDR3, as DNA: TGCACCAGCAGCCAGGACTCTTCTAGCGGGAGGCCCAAGAGCTCCTACGAGCAGTACTTC.

This clone was counted once. V gene TRBV4-3 combines with J gene TRBJ2-7, with 10 bases matching TRBD2. V lost 4 bases to trimming and J lost 0 bases; unmatched junction nucleotides: 15. Germline V gene data show CDR1 as LGHNA and CDR2 as YSLEER. This CDR3 contains 19 residues. The CDR3 sequence: CASSPSSGSWSESSYEQYF. The CDR3 DNA reads TGCGCCAGCAGCCCGTCTAGCGGGAGTTGGTCTGAGAGCTCCTACGAGCAGTACTTC.

By sample share, this clone is medium-sized. The gene calls are TRBV6-5 and TRBJ1-1; D not certain. V was shortened by 6 bases and J by 5 bases, with 16 bases between the two germline ends. CDR3 length equals 14 residues. Germline CDR1 is MNHEY and CDR2 is SVGAGI. The CDR3 is CASRGKGRGTEAFF. The CDR3 DNA follows: TGTGCCAGCAGGGGAAAGGGTCGGGGAACTGAAGCTTTCTTT.

By proportion, this clone is medium-sized. The chain employs TRBV19 and TRBJ2-7; 10 nucleotides align to TRBD1. Germline-derived CDR1 and CDR2 are LNHDA and SQIVND (reference sequence). V dropped 5 bases and J dropped 2; count of bases not matched to a gene: 9. The CDR3 loop spans 16 amino acids. The CDR3 coding sequence is TGTGCCAGTAGTCCCGGGACGGGACAGGGGACCTACGAGCAGTACTTC. It translates to CASSPGTGQGTYEQYF.